The sample holds a few counts of the clone carrying this TCR beta chain. Its target is unknown. This sample is part of a study of OX40 agonist ivuxolimab in advanced cancers. Study information: Of the patients, three showed partial responses, one with hepatocellular carcinoma and two with cutaneous melanoma. Study-wide results and caveats: Low normalized T-cell clonal expansion also characterized some of the nonresponders.

Sampled blood was obtained at baseline, cycle 4 day 1, and cycle 7 day 1. This table comes from immunoSEQ multiplex PCR, and its TCRdb copy is limited to in-frame clones, with some not included. The sample carries roughly 56,000 clones, approximately 81% recorded once. The CDR3 contains 14 residues. Germline V lookup: CDR1 MNHNS, CDR2 SASEGT. Germline trimming cut 4 bases from V and 10 bases from J; bases unmatched to any gene: 9. The rearrangement joins TRBV6-1 to TRBJ2-1; the match to TRBD1 covers 8 bases. Material: CD4+ or CD8+ T cells sorted from blood, obtained in a trial of the OX40 agonist ivuxolimab. The sequence was obtained from an adult with an advanced solid tumor such as melanoma, head and neck, liver or kidney cancer. DNA of the CDR3: TGTGCCAGCAGTGTTGGGACAGGAGTTGACGAGCAGTTCTTC. Encoded protein: CASSVGTGVDEQFF.